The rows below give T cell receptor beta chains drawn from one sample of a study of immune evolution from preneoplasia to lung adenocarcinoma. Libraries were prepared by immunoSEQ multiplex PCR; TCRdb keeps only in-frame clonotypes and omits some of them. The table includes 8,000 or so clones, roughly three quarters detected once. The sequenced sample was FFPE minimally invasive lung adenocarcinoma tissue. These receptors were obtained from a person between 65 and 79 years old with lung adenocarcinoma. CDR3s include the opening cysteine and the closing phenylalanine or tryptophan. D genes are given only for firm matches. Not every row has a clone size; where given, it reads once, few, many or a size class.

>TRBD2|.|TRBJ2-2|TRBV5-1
TGCGCCAGCAGGTTCACTAGCGGGAGTAACACCGGGGAGCTGTTTTTT
CASRFTSGSNTGELFF
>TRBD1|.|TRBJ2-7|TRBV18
TGTGCCAGCTCACCTCTAGCAGGGGGCTCCTACGAGCAGTACTTC
CASSPLAGGSYEQYF
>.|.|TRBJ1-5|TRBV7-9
TGTGCCAGCAGCGGCGGGGGAAGCAATCAGCCCCAGCATTTT
CASSGGGSNQPQHF
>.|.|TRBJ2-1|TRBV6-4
TGTGCCAGCAGTGAAAAGGACTGGGATGAGCAGTTCTTC
CASSEKDWDEQFF
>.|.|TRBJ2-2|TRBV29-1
TGCAGCGTAGCACCGGGACTTAGTGCCGGGGAGCTGTTTTTT
CSVAPGLSAGELFF
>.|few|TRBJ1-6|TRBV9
TGTGCCAGCAGCCTAAGGGGTTCGGATTCACCCCTCCACTTT
CASSLRGSDSPLHF
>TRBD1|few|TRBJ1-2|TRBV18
TGTGCCAGCTCACCACCGAAGGGGGCGGCCTATGGCTACACCTTC
CASSPPKGAAYGYTF
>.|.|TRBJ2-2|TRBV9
TGTGCCAGTGGGAAGCTCCTGGGGACCGGGGAGCTGTTTTTT
CASGKLLGTGELFF
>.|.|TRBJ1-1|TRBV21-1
TGTGCCAGCAGCAAAGCGCTGGGGCACAGGGGCACTGAAGCTTTCTTT
CASSKALGHRGTEAFF
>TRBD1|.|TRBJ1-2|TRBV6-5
TGTGCCAGCAGTGCCACAGGGGTCTACTATGGCTACACCTTC
CASSATGVYYGYTF
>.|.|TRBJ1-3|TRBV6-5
TGTGCCAGCAGGTCCTTATGGGGAAACACCATATATTTT
CASRSLWGNTIYF
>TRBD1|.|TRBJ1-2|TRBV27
TGTGCCAGCATCCCAACAGGGGACCTAACTAACTATGGCTACACCTTC
CASIPTGDLTNYGYTF
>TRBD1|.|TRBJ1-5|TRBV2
TGTGCCAGCAGTGAGGCGGGACAGGCCCTCCAGCCCCAGCATTTT
CASSEAGQALQPQHF
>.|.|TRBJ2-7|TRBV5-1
TGCGCCAGCAGCTTGGACCTAGTAGGCTCCGAGCAGTACTTC
CASSLDLVGSEQYF
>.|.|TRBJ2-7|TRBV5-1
TGCGCCAGCAGCTCGCTCAGTAATACCTACGAGCAGTACTTC
CASSSLSNTYEQYF
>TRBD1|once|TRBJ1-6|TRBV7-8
TGTGCCAGCAGCTTTACCGGGACAGGATTAACACCCCTCCACTTT
CASSFTGTGLTPLHF
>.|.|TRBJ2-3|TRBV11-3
TGTGCCAGCAGCTTAACCCCGGGGGCGGGAGATACGCAGTATTTT
CASSLTPGAGDTQYF